Described below is a single T cell receptor (beta chain) sequence and its context. No antigen is known for it. Depth targeted 1 in 200,000 to 1 in 1 million T cells, averaging around 9.5x coverage per clonotype. Sequenced by immunoSEQ multiplex PCR; TCRdb stores in-frame clones only, minus some. The table lists 200,000 to 250,000 clones, about three quarters of them singletons. The data originate from a study of cytotoxic CD8 clonotypes in ibrutinib-treated CLL. Broader study findings: Clonality showed a rise at ibrutinib response that reversed toward baseline at progression. Public clonotypes were rare and shrank or held steady on treatment. Starting clonality was above that of age-matched healthy donors and tracked circulating CD8+ T-cell counts.

The CDR3 is made up of 15 amino acids. V lost 5 bases and J lost 0, with 11 bases in between. Germline V gene data show CDR1 as MNHNY and CDR2 as SVGAGI (reference sequence). This clonotype was sampled from a human donor with chronic lymphocytic leukemia. Sequenced here: PBMCs, sampled after 12 months of ibrutinib treatment. The V call is TRBV6-6, the J call TRBJ1-5; perhaps TRBD1 as D (6 bases). CDR3 nucleotide sequence: TGTGCCAGCAGTCCGGGACATTATAGCAATCAGCCCCAGCATTTT. Its protein is CASSPGHYSNQPQHF.